These 10 T cell receptor beta chains originate from one sample sequenced in a study of OX40 agonist ivuxolimab in advanced cancers. The protocol was immunoSEQ multiplex PCR, while the TCRdb copy is restricted to in-frame clones and leaves out a portion. The sample lists about 80,000 clones; about 86% were seen once. The sequenced sample was CD4+ or CD8+ T cells sorted from blood, obtained in a trial of the OX40 agonist ivuxolimab. All receptors come from an adult with an advanced solid tumor such as melanoma, head and neck, liver or kidney cancer.

The rearrangement uses TRBV2 and TRBJ2-5; D unclear. Germline V gene sequence: CDR1 SNHLY, CDR2 FYNNEI. V was clipped by 6 bases and J by 1 base, with 18 bases between them. CDR3 length: 16 residues. CDR3 residues: CASSRRAPTLQETQYF. The CDR3 nucleotides read TGTGCCAGCAGCCGCCGGGCTCCTACCCTCCAAGAGACCCAGTACTTC.

V and J are TRBV28 and TRBJ2-5, with D hard to call. Trimming cost V 5 bases and J 3 bases, with 16 bases left between them. The length of the CDR3 is 15 residues. The germline V gene encodes CDR1 MDHEN and CDR2 SYDVKM. The CDR3 reads CASSTTEGWEETQYF. The DNA for the CDR3 is TGTGCCAGCAGTACCACGGAAGGTTGGGAAGAGACCCAGTACTTC. The full variable domain, in which reference TRBV28 and TRBJ2-5 provide the parts outside the CDR3, is DVKVTQSSRYLVKRTGEKVFLECVQDMDHENMFWYRQDPGLGLRLIYFSYDVKMKEKGDIPEGYSVSREKKERFSLILESASTNQTSMYLCASSTTEGWEETQYFGPGTRLLVL.

The V call is TRBV7-9, the J call TRBJ2-5, with TRBD2 matching 10 bases. Trimming removed 3 bases from V and 3 bases from J; junction bases left unmatched: 7. Germline CDR1 and CDR2: SEHNR and FQNEAQ (reference sequence). The CDR3 sequence is 16 residues long. The CDR3 bases are TGTGCCAGCAGCTTGGCTACTAGCGGGATTAAAGAGACCCAGTACTTC. This translates into CASSLATSGIKETQYF.

The chain uses TRBV9 and TRBJ1-3; D is perhaps TRBD1 (6 bases). Deletions cut 0 bases from V and 1 base from J, with 14 bases between. The CDR3 is 17 residues long. Germline lookup yields CDR1 SGDLS and CDR2 YYNGEE. For the CDR3, the DNA is TGTGCCAGCAGCGTAGTATCAGGGGAATTGTCTGGAAACACCATATATTTT. Its translation is CASSVVSGELSGNTIYF. The complete variable domain, with remaining parts taken from reference TRBV9 and TRBJ1-3, reads DSGVTQTPKHLITATGQRVTLRCSPRSGDLSVYWYQQSLDQGLQFLIQYYNGEERAKGNILERFSAQQFPDLHSELNLSSLELGDSALYFCASSVVSGELSGNTIYFGEGSWLTVV.

Here the CDR3 DNA reads TGTGCCAGCAGGACAGGCCTATATGGCTACACCTTC. It specifies CASRTGLYGYTF. The chain has TRBV28 and TRBJ1-2; D is possibly TRBD1 (6 bases). Germline CDR1 reads MDHEN; CDR2 reads SYDVKM. CDR3 size: 12 residues. V lost 6 bases and J 5 bases, leaving 10 bases between the germline ends.

In regard to this clone: Distinct nucleotide sequences in the sample also encode this CDR3. The chain links TRBV7-6 to TRBJ2-5; TRBD2 agrees at 9 bases. CDR1 SGHVS and CDR2 FNYEAQ come from the germline V gene. V lost 1 base, J lost 5 bases, and 5 bases stayed unmatched. This CDR3 region has 15 residues. The chain's CDR3 is CASSLGRGGGETQYF. CDR3 nucleotides: TGTGCCAGCAGCTTAGGGCGGGGGGGCGGGGAGACCCAGTACTTC.

The V and J genes are TRBV29-1 and TRBJ2-5; D might be TRBD1 (5 bases). The CDR3 is 14 amino acids. CDR1 SQVTM and CDR2 ANQGSEA come from the germline V gene. Deletions cut 0 bases from V and 0 bases from J, with 8 bases between. CDR3 region: CSVEDLQDQETQYF. CDR3 nucleotides: TGCAGCGTTGAAGATCTACAGGACCAAGAGACCCAGTACTTC.

The chain combines TRBV18 with TRBJ2-2, with 7 bases aligning to TRBD2. Germline CDR1 reads KGHSH; CDR2 reads LQKENI. V dropped 3 bases and J dropped 2; count of bases not matched to a gene: 9. The CDR3 has 17 residues. CDR3 sequence: CASSPSASGVNTGELFF. DNA for the CDR3: TGTGCCAGCTCACCCTCCGCCAGCGGGGTCAACACCGGGGAGCTGTTTTTT.

V and J are TRBV5-1 and TRBJ2-2; D is possibly TRBD2 (5 bases). Per germline, CDR1 SGHRS and CDR2 YFSETQ. This CDR3 is built from 16 residues. V was pared by 3 bases and J by 1 base, with 13 bases between. In DNA form, the CDR3 reads TGCGCCAGCAGCTCCCGGGGAGCCCAGAACACCGGGGAGCTGTTTTTT. Protein: CASSSRGAQNTGELFF. Full variable domain (rest looked up from reference TRBV5-1 and TRBJ2-2): KAGVTQTPRYLIKTRGQQVTLSCSPISGHRSVSWYQQTPGQGLQFLFEYFSETQRNKGNFPGRFSGRQFSNSRSEMNVSTLELGDSALYLCASSSRGAQNTGELFFGEGSRLTVL.

This clone was recorded only once. CDR3 sequence (DNA): TGTGCCAGCAGGTTGACAGGGGTAGACGAGCAGTACTTC. Protein sequence: CASRLTGVDEQYF. The chain links TRBV6-1 to TRBJ2-7; 8 nucleotides line up with TRBD1. In germline, CDR1 is MNHNS, CDR2 SASEGT. The ends lost 6 bases at V and 5 bases at J; junction bases unmatched: 6. CDR3 length: 13 residues.